What follows is one TCR beta chain and its context. This entry belongs to a study of blood T cell repertoires in COVID-19. Across the study: Sources were T cells, B-cell-depleted T cells, or PBMCs; the material itself was cDNA or gDNA.

The Seattle patients, enrolled during active infection, were followed longitudinally. The germline V gene encodes CDR1 LNHDA and CDR2 SQIVND (reference sequence). V dropped 3 bases and J dropped 4 bases, with 18 bases sitting between them. CDR3 length: 16 amino acids. Per the study methods: Amplifying reference gene primers gave estimates of nucleated cell counts. Measured with immunoSEQ multiplex PCR; TCRdb has only the in-frame clones, and not every one. D and trimming were read from the DNA, whereas the V and J calls and clone size are those reported in that table. The table shows roughly 570,000 clones, with roughly 89% occurring only once.

This receptor was taken from a woman between 50 and 59 years old with COVID-19, enrolled during active disease. The sample consisted of peripheral blood. The V gene is TRBV19, the J gene TRBJ1-2, with D possibly being TRBD1 (5 bases). DNA of the CDR3: TGTGCCAGTAGTATTAAATGGCAGGGCAGCGTCTATGGCTACACCTTC. Encoded protein: CASSIKWQGSVYGYTF.